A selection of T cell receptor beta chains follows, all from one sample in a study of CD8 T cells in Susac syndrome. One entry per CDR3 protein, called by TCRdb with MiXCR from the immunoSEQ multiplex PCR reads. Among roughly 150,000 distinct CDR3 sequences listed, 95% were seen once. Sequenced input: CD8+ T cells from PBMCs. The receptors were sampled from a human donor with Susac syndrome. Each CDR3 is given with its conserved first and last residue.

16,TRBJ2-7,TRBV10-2,CASSEEVAGAWGEQYF
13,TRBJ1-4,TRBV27,CASSLTLNEKLFF
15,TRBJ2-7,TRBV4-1,CASSQDPPAGSEQYF
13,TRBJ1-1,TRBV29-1,CSVSLWGIAEAFF
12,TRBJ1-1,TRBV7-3,CASSFEGAEAFF
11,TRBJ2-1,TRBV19,CATTSGGEQFF
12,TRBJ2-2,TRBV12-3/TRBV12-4,CASSFIPGELFF
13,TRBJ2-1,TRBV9,CASRGGTYNEQFF
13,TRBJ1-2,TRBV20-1,CSAAGQGVGGYTF
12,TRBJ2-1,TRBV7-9,CASSLGVGSVVF
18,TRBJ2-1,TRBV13,CASSLVPVRGMPLNEQFF
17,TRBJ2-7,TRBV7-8,CASSLDLGSASSYEQYF
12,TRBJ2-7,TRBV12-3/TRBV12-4,CASSSGAYEQYF
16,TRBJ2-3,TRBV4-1,CASSQEAVRGPDTQYF
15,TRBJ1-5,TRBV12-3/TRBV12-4,CASSRDRGVHQPQHF
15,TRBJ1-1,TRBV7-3,CASSLTQGVNTEAFF
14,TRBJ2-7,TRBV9,CASSRGSGRREQYF
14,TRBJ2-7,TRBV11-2,CASGQGQGFYEQYF
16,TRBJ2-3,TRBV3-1,CASSHLRAGGGDTQYF
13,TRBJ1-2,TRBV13,CASSQPGDYGYTF
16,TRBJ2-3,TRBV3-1,CASSQDLAAPGDTQYF
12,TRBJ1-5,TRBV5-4,CASSLDGGPQHF